The 8 T cell receptor beta chains below come from one sample, sequenced in a study of blood T cell repertoires in COVID-19. The method was immunoSEQ multiplex PCR; TCRdb's version includes in-frame clones alone and lacks a portion of them. This sample carries fewer than 150,000 clones, approximately 84% of them seen once, and the ten largest clones take approximately 16%. Source material: peripheral blood. The receptors were sampled from a woman between 45 and 60 years old who had recovered from COVID-19.

This clone was detected once. The J gene is TRBJ1-1, the V gene TRBV18, with TRBD1 identical over 7 bases. Trimming cost V 2 bases and J 3 bases; bases outside gene matches: 9. The germline V gene encodes CDR1 KGHSH and CDR2 LQKENI. The CDR3 runs 16 residues. CDR3 loop: CASSPAEGGAYTEAFF. The CDR3 nucleotides are TGTGCCAGCTCACCAGCTGAAGGGGGCGCGTACACTGAAGCTTTCTTT.

The rearrangement links TRBV6-5 to TRBJ2-5, with TRBD2 matching over 14 bases. The CDR3 is 16 amino acids. Germline trimming cut 0 bases from V and 4 bases from J; bases unmatched to any gene: 1. The V gene's germline CDR1 is MNHEY and CDR2 SVGAGI. CDR3 protein: CASSYSGTSGGETQYF. In DNA, the CDR3 is TGTGCCAGCAGTTACTCCGGGACTAGCGGGGGAGAGACCCAGTACTTC.

The genes are TRBV19 and TRBJ2-1; 7 positions match TRBD1. Looked up from germline, CDR1 is LNHDA and CDR2 is SQIVND (reference sequence). Trimming removed 10 bases from V and 8 bases from J; junction bases left unmatched: 5. This CDR3 contains 11 residues. The CDR3 loop is CATARGYEQFF. In DNA, the CDR3 is TGTGCCACCGCCAGGGGGTATGAGCAGTTCTTC.

The chain recombines TRBV18 with TRBJ1-4, with 8 bases that match TRBD1. With 3 bases clipped from V and 6 bases from J, the junction kept 3 bases outside the gene matches. The germline V gene encodes CDR1 KGHSH and CDR2 LQKENI. The CDR3 is 14 amino acids. CDR3 sequence: CASSPTGAYEKLFF. CDR3 nucleotide sequence: TGTGCCAGCTCACCGACAGGGGCGTATGAAAAACTGTTTTTT.

V is TRBV6-5 and J is TRBJ2-3; 7 bases align to TRBD2. Trimming removed 3 bases from V and 4 bases from J; junction bases left unmatched: 4. Germline CDR1 reads MNHEY; CDR2 reads SVGAGI. CDR3 length equals 14 residues. CDR3 nucleotides: TGTGCCAGCAGTTATGGCGGGAGACCAGATACGCAGTATTTT. It yields the protein CASSYGGRPDTQYF.

This chain links TRBV13 with TRBJ2-7; 8 bases line up with TRBD2. V lost 5 bases to trimming and J lost 4 bases; unmatched junction nucleotides: 4. CDR3 size: 13 residues. The germline gives CDR1 PRHDT, CDR2 FYEKMQ (reference sequence). CDR3 nucleotides: TGTGCCAGCAGCCCTGGACTAGCTTACGAGCAGTACTTC. This codes for CASSPGLAYEQYF.

CDR3 region: CASSSRAGQNNEQFF. CDR3 nucleotide sequence: TGTGCCAGCAGCTCGAGAGCGGGACAAAACAATGAGCAGTTCTTC. V is TRBV7-3 and J is TRBJ2-1; TRBD2 is a possible D gene (7 bases). CDR3 length equals 15 residues. Germline V gives CDR1 SGHTA, CDR2 FQGTGA. V was cut by 4 bases and J by 5 bases, with 15 bases left in between. The full variable domain, its missing parts supplied by reference TRBV7-3 and TRBJ2-1, is GAGVSQTPSNKVTEKGKYVELRCDPISGHTALYWYRQSLGQGPEFLIYFQGTGAADDSGLPNDRFFAVRPEGSVSTLKIQRTERGDSAVYLCASSSRAGQNNEQFFGPGTRLTVL.

This chain uses TRBV4-2 with TRBJ2-4, with 7 positions matching TRBD1. J gave up 8 bases and V 0 bases, and 7 bases lay outside the gene matches. Germline CDR1 is LGHNA and CDR2 is YNFKEQ. The CDR3 contains 15 residues. DNA for the CDR3: TGTGCCAGCAGCCAAGATAGGGGGCGAGGCGACATTCAGTACTTC. It yields the protein CASSQDRGRGDIQYF.